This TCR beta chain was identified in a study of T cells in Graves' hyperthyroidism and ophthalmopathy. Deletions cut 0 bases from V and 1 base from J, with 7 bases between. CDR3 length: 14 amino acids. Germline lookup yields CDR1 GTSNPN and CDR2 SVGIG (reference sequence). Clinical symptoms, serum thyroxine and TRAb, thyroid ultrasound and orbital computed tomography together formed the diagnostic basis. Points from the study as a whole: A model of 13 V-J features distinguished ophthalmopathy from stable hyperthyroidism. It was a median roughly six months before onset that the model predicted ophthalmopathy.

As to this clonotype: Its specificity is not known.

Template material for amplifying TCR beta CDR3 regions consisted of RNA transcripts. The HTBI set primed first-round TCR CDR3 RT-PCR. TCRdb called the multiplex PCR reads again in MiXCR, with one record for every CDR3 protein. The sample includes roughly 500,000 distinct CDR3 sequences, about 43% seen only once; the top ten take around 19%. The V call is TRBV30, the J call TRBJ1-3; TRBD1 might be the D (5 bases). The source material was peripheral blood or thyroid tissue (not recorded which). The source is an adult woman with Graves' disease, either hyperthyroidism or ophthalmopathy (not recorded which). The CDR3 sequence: CAWSVGESGNTIYF. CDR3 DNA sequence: TGTGCCTGGAGTGTAGGGGAATCTGGAAACACCATATATTTT.